The 26 T cell receptor beta chains below were found in one sample sequenced in a study of cytomegalovirus exposure and HLA in healthy donors. The PCR made use of 60 Vbeta and 13 Jbeta primers. TCRdb's copy holds only in-frame clones and misses some; the assay was immunoSEQ multiplex PCR. Of about 130,000 clones listed, around three quarters were seen once; the top ten hold roughly 2.5%. The sequenced sample was PBMCs. The receptor source for this set is a man aged 25-40 years in good health and CMV-seronegative.

This clone was seen just once. This chain connects TRBV19 to TRBJ2-2; D is ambiguous. Germline CDR1 LNHDA, CDR2 SQIVND (reference sequence). The CDR3 is made up of 14 amino acids. Trimming took 5 bases from V and 1 from J, leaving 8 bases between them. The CDR3 here is CASSLQLNTGELFF. DNA for the CDR3: TGTGCCAGTAGTTTACAGTTGAACACCGGGGAGCTGTTTTTT.

This chain links TRBV7-7 with TRBJ2-2, with D tentatively TRBD1 (6 bases). From germline, CDR1 is SSHAT and CDR2 FNYEAQ (reference sequence). V dropped 5 bases and J dropped 0 bases, with 13 bases sitting between them. The CDR3 extends over 16 amino acids. The CDR3 loop is CASSRSTGSNTGELFF. CDR3 nucleotide sequence: TGTGCCAGCAGCCGTTCGACAGGATCGAACACCGGGGAGCTGTTTTTT.

The V gene is TRBV9, the J gene TRBJ2-3, with 7 positions matching TRBD1. The length of the CDR3 is 15 residues. With V trimmed by 0 bases and J by 5 bases, 6 bases remained unmatched. Germline assignment: CDR1 SGDLS and CDR2 YYNGEE. The CDR3 nucleotides read TGTGCCAGCAGCGTAGGAGTCGCAGGGGGAGATACGCAGTATTTT. As protein: CASSVGVAGGDTQYF.

The chain recombines TRBV7-9 with TRBJ2-5; D may be TRBD2 (5 bases). CDR3 length: 14 amino acids. The V end lost 5 bases, the J end lost 4 bases, and 14 bases lay between the germline ends. Looked up from germline, CDR1 is SEHNR and CDR2 is FQNEAQ (reference sequence). In nucleotides, the CDR3 is TGTGCCAGCAGCCTTACCGGAGGACTAGAGACCCAGTACTTC. Translating it yields CASSLTGGLETQYF.

This clone was seen only a few times. The genes are TRBV7-9 and TRBJ2-7; 9 bases match TRBD2. The CDR3 runs to 18 residues. V lost 4 bases, J lost 0 bases, and 13 bases stayed unmatched. Germline CDR1 is SEHNR and CDR2 is FQNEAQ (reference sequence). The CDR3 DNA reads as TGTGCCAGCAGCTACGGGGGCGGGAGGGGCCCAAACTCCTACGAGCAGTACTTC. The encoded protein is CASSYGGGRGPNSYEQYF.

This clone was picked up a small number of times. This chain connects TRBV27 to TRBJ1-6; D perhaps matches TRBD1 (5 bases). The CDR3 is 13 residues long. Germline loops: CDR1 MNHEY, CDR2 SMNVEV (reference sequence). V lost 3 bases to trimming and J lost 10 bases, with 10 bases between them. The CDR3 spells CASSLKGPSPLHF. The CDR3 DNA reads as TGTGCCAGCAGTTTGAAGGGGCCATCACCCCTCCACTTT.

The chain has TRBV28 and TRBJ1-5, with 7 bases lining up with TRBD1. Germline CDR1 is MDHEN and CDR2 is SYDVKM. The V and J ends lost 3 bases and 5 bases, in that order; junction bases with no gene match: 7. The CDR3 consists of 15 residues. The CDR3 here is CASSFLRGKDQPQHF. The CDR3 DNA sequence: TGTGCCAGCAGTTTTCTCAGGGGGAAGGATCAGCCCCAGCATTTT.

The chain joins TRBV28 to TRBJ1-2; no definite D call. Trimming removed 2 bases at V and 7 bases at J, with 17 bases between. The CDR3 spans 15 residues. The germline gives CDR1 MDHEN, CDR2 SYDVKM. The CDR3 coding sequence is TGTGCCAGCAGTTTACGTTTGAGCACTCTCGGTGGCTACACCTTC. Protein product: CASSLRLSTLGGYTF.

This clone was seen a few times. CDR3 sequence reads: CASSLALAGYTDTQYF. Written as DNA, the CDR3 is TGCGCCAGCAGCTTGGCCCTAGCGGGCTACACAGATACGCAGTATTTT. The V gene is TRBV5-1, the J gene TRBJ2-3; the match to TRBD2 covers 8 bases. The V gene's germline CDR1 is SGHRS and CDR2 YFSETQ. The CDR3 spans 16 residues. V lost 0 bases, J lost 2 bases, and 5 bases stayed unmatched.

The chain has TRBV7-2 and TRBJ2-6, with a possible D match to TRBD2 (6 bases). In germline, CDR1 is SGHTA, CDR2 FQGNSA. This CDR3 spans 13 amino acids. The germline V and J ends were trimmed by 1 base and 13 bases, with 11 bases remaining between them. This CDR3 is CASSLGRDAVLTF. CDR3 in DNA: TGTGCCAGCAGCTTAGGGAGGGATGCGGTCCTGACTTTC. Full variable domain (remainder filled in from reference TRBV7-2 and TRBJ2-6): GAGVSQSPSNKVTEKGKDVELRCDPISGHTALYWYRQSLGQGLEFLIYFQGNSAPDKSGLPSDRFSAERTGGSVSTLTIQRTQQEDSAVYLCASSLGRDAVLTFGAGSRLTVL.

This clone was observed a few times. The V gene is TRBV29-1, the J gene TRBJ1-2; 9 positions agree with TRBD1. The CDR3 runs 12 residues. V was clipped by 3 bases and J by 5 bases; unmatched bases: 1. The germline V gene encodes CDR1 SQVTM and CDR2 ANQGSEA. CDR3 in DNA: TGCAGCGTTGATGGACAGGGGTATGGCTACACCTTC. This encodes CSVDGQGYGYTF.

The table lists this clone with a few counts. The chain couples TRBV5-6 to TRBJ1-1, with 8 bases that match TRBD1. The CDR3 has 15 amino acids. Germline trimming cut 4 bases from V and 0 bases from J; bases unmatched to any gene: 5. CDR1 is SGHDT and CDR2 is YYEEEE in the germline V gene. CDR3 in DNA: TGTGCCAGCAGCGCTACAGGGGGAATGAACACTGAAGCTTTCTTT. Its translation is CASSATGGMNTEAFF.

This chain connects TRBV19 to TRBJ1-5; 7 positions agree with TRBD1. CDR1 and CDR2 from the germline V gene are LNHDA and SQIVND (reference sequence). This CDR3 has 13 residues. Trimming took 3 bases from V and 5 from J; bases not matched to a gene: 1. The CDR3 nucleotides read TGTGCCAGTAGTATCGACAGGGATCAGCCCCAGCATTTT. This codes for CASSIDRDQPQHF.

The J gene is TRBJ2-2, the V gene TRBV27, with 7 bases matching TRBD2. This CDR3 has 17 residues. The V gene's germline CDR1 is MNHEY and CDR2 SMNVEV (reference sequence). The V gene end was trimmed by 1 base and the J gene end by 0 bases; junction bases not matched to a gene: 5. The chain's CDR3 is CASSLYGGGANTGELFF. As DNA, the CDR3 is TGTGCCAGCAGTTTATATGGGGGAGGGGCGAACACCGGGGAGCTGTTTTTT.

The genes are TRBV28 and TRBJ2-7; D not resolved. The V end was cut by 2 bases, the J end by 0 bases, with 14 bases between. The germline V gene has CDR1 MDHEN and CDR2 SYDVKM. The CDR3 is 16 amino acids. CDR3 sequence reads: CASSLEAARPSYEQYF. CDR3 DNA sequence: TGTGCCAGCAGTTTAGAGGCGGCCCGCCCCTCCTACGAGCAGTACTTC.

This chain joins TRBV5-1 and TRBJ2-1, with TRBD1 matching over 9 bases. The CDR3 runs 18 residues. Germline CDR1 is SGHRS and CDR2 is YFSETQ. After removal of 4 bases from V and 2 bases from J, the junction contained 13 bases not matched to a gene. In DNA form, the CDR3 reads TGCGCCAGCAGCCCATCCCCTACGGACAGGGGACCCTACAATGAGCAGTTCTTC. The encoded protein is CASSPSPTDRGPYNEQFF. The full variable domain, in which reference TRBV5-1 and TRBJ2-1 provide the parts outside the CDR3, is KAGVTQTPRYLIKTRGQQVTLSCSPISGHRSVSWYQQTPGQGLQFLFEYFSETQRNKGNFPGRFSGRQFSNSRSEMNVSTLELGDSALYLCASSPSPTDRGPYNEQFFGPGTRLTVL.

The CDR3 loop reads CSALQETQYF. The DNA for the CDR3 is TGCAGCGCCCTACAAGAGACCCAGTACTTC. The V and J genes are TRBV29-1 and TRBJ2-5, with D unclear. CDR1 SQVTM and CDR2 ANQGSEA come from the germline V gene. Trimming shortened V by 7 bases and J by 2 bases, and 5 bases separated the two germline ends. CDR3 size: 10 residues. Together with reference TRBV29-1 and TRBJ2-5, the CDR3 gives the full variable domain: SAVISQKPSRDICQRGTSLTIQCQVDSQVTMMFWYRQQPGQSLTLIATANQGSEATYESGFVIDKFPISRPNLTFSTLTVSNMSPEDSSIYLCSALQETQYFGPGTRLLVL.

The J gene is TRBJ2-1, the V gene TRBV6-1, with a weak D call TRBD1 (6 bases). The CDR3 is made up of 15 amino acids. V lost 7 bases, J lost 5 bases, and 18 bases lay in between. Looked up from germline, CDR1 is MNHNS and CDR2 is SASEGT. DNA for the CDR3: TGTGCCAGCAAACGTGTTGGGGGCGCGAACAATGAGCAGTTCTTC. Translated: CASKRVGGANNEQFF.

This chain connects TRBV5-4 to TRBJ1-2; 8 bases fit TRBD1. The CDR3 extends over 14 amino acids. V lost 3 bases to trimming and J lost 3 bases; unmatched junction nucleotides: 4. The germline V gene has CDR1 SGHNT and CDR2 YYREEE (reference sequence). The CDR3 spells CASSSGGLDYGYTF. The DNA of the CDR3 is TGTGCCAGCAGCTCAGGGGGCCTCGACTATGGCTACACCTTC.

This clone was counted a few times. This chain connects TRBV6-1 to TRBJ2-1; TRBD2 matches at 7 bases. Trimming removed 2 bases from V and 2 bases from J; junction bases left unmatched: 6. This CDR3 region has 16 residues. CDR1 and CDR2 from the germline V gene are MNHNS and SASEGT. DNA for the CDR3: TGTGCCAGCAGTGAATCCATTCTAGCGGCCTACAATGAGCAGTTCTTC. Translating it yields CASSESILAAYNEQFF.

This chain uses TRBV19 with TRBJ2-1, with TRBD1 matching over 9 bases. The germline V gene encodes CDR1 LNHDA and CDR2 SQIVND (reference sequence). The J segment lost 8 bases and the V segment lost 6 bases, leaving 8 bases of the junction unmatched. The length of the CDR3 is 14 residues. The CDR3 loop reads CASSRDRAFDEQFF. In DNA form, the CDR3 reads TGTGCCAGTAGCCGGGACAGGGCATTCGATGAGCAGTTCTTC.

This clone was counted only a few times. The V and J genes are TRBV7-8 and TRBJ2-1; 7 bases match TRBD1. Germline V gives CDR1 SGHVS, CDR2 FQNEAQ. The CDR3 is made up of 16 amino acids. Trimming took 5 bases from V and 3 from J; bases not matched to a gene: 10. DNA of the CDR3: TGTGCCAGCAGCATTCCCGGGACAGCCAACTACAATGAGCAGTTCTTC. Translation gives CASSIPGTANYNEQFF.

The V call is TRBV27, the J call TRBJ2-7, with D possibly TRBD2 on 5 matching bases. The V end lost 3 bases, the J end lost 5 bases, and 17 bases lay between the germline ends. Germline V gene data show CDR1 as MNHEY and CDR2 as SMNVEV (reference sequence). CDR3 length: 15 residues. CDR3 in DNA: TGTGCCAGCAGTTTTGCGGGCGGTTTCGGGAACGAGCAGTACTTC. It encodes CASSFAGGFGNEQYF.

V gene TRBV5-1 combines with J gene TRBJ2-7; 13 bases line up with TRBD2. CDR3 length equals 15 residues. The trim removed 4 bases at V and 7 bases at J, leaving 8 bases unmatched. In germline, CDR1 is SGHRS, CDR2 YFSETQ. CDR3 protein: CASSNGLAGVFEQYF. The DNA of the CDR3 is TGCGCCAGCAGCAATGGACTAGCGGGAGTGTTTGAGCAGTACTTC.

The chain has TRBV9 and TRBJ1-5; TRBD1 agrees at 12 bases. CDR1 is SGDLS and CDR2 is YYNGEE in the germline V gene. This CDR3 spans 15 amino acids. V shed 3 bases and J 5 bases; nucleotides not matched to a gene: 3. CDR3 bases: TGTGCCAGCAGCGAGGGGACAGGGGGCTATCAGCCCCAGCATTTT. It is translated as CASSEGTGGYQPQHF.

The chain uses TRBV27 and TRBJ1-2, with D hard to call. Germline CDR1 MNHEY, CDR2 SMNVEV (reference sequence). This CDR3 comprises 14 residues. Trimming pared 5 bases from V and 2 bases from J, leaving 12 bases between. The CDR3 here is CASSPKTGNYGYTF. The CDR3 DNA follows: TGTGCCAGCAGTCCCAAGACTGGGAACTATGGCTACACCTTC.